This section outlines one T cell receptor beta chain sequence together with its context. The antigen is undetermined. The sample comes from a study of cytomegalovirus exposure and HLA in healthy donors. General study points: In a later analysis, most CMV-associated TCR beta chains appeared HLA-restricted. Cytomegalovirus status was reportedly diagnosed by the classifier with high sensitivity and specificity. Through in vitro validation, a few CMV-associated chains were shown to be specific for CMV antigens. Among TCR sequences, most were rare, though some public TCRs appeared in many donors.

Trimming at V came to 1 base and at J to 8 bases, leaving 8 bases not matched to a gene. The CDR3 totals 16 residues. Germline V CDR1 and CDR2: KGHSH, LQKENI. PCR was performed using 60 Vbeta and 13 Jbeta primers. Libraries were prepared by immunoSEQ multiplex PCR; TCRdb keeps only in-frame clonotypes and omits some of them. Among around 97,000 clones listed, roughly 70% were seen once. V usage is TRBV18 and J usage is TRBJ1-4; 9 bases match TRBD1. The TCR was taken from a woman between 45 and 65 years old in good health and CMV-seronegative. Sequencing used PBMCs. In DNA form, the CDR3 reads TGTGCCAGCTCACCACTTGGGACAGGGATTCTCGAAAAACTGTTTTTT. Protein product: CASSPLGTGILEKLFF.